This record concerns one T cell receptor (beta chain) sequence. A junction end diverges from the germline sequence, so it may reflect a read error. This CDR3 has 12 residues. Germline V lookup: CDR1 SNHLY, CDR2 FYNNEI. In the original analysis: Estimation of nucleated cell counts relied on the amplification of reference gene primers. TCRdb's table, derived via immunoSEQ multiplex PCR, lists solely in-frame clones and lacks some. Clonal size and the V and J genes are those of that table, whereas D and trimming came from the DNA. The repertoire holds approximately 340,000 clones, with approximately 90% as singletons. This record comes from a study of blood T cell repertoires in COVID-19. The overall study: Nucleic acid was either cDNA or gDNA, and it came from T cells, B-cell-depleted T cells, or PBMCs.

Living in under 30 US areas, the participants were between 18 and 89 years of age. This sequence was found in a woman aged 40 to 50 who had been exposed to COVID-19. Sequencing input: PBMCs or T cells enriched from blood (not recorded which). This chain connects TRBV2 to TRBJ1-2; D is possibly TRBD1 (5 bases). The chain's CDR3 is CASSEISRVLAF. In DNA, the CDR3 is TGTGCCAGCAGTGAAATCAGCAGGGTTCTTGCCTTC.